This is a list of T cell receptor beta chains from one sample in a study of blood T cell repertoires in COVID-19. Assay used: immunoSEQ multiplex PCR; TCRdb lists only in-frame clones, some missing. The sample lists under 300,000 clones, approximately 90% occurring once. Sequenced material: PBMCs or T cells enriched from blood (not recorded which). All receptors come from a woman aged 50 to 60 who had recovered from COVID-19. CDR3s include the opening cysteine and the closing phenylalanine or tryptophan. D genes are given only for firm matches. Expanded clones get a size class; other rows say once, few or many, or leave the size out.

D gene,V gene,clone size,J gene,CDR3 DNA,CDR3 protein
TRBD1,TRBV4-2,NA,TRBJ1-1,TGTGCCAGCAGCCCGTGGGACAGGGGACGGGTGAACACTGAAGCTTTCTTT,CASSPWDRGRVNTEAFF
TRBD1,TRBV12-3/TRBV12-4,NA,TRBJ1-1,TGTGCCAGCACCCAGACAGGGGAAGCTTTCTTT,CASTQTGEAFF
TRBD1,TRBV2,NA,TRBJ2-7,TGTGCCAGCAGGCCTGACAGGGCTCACGAGCAGTACTTC,CASRPDRAHEQYF
NA,TRBV18,NA,TRBJ1-2,TGTGCCAGCTCCCTCGGACAGAACTATGGCTACACCTTC,CASSLGQNYGYTF
NA,TRBV2,NA,TRBJ2-2,TGTGCCAGCAGTAAGGGGGCGGGGCGGACCGGGGAGCTGTTTTTT,CASSKGAGRTGELFF
TRBD2,TRBV6-2/TRBV6-3,NA,TRBJ2-4,TGTGCCAGCAGCAATGGGACTAGCGGGGGCAAAAACATTCAGTACTTC,CASSNGTSGGKNIQYF
TRBD1,TRBV3-1/TRBV3-2,NA,TRBJ1-3,TGTGCCAGCAGCCTAAGCGTCCGGGACAGGGACTCTGGAAACACCATATATTTT,CASSLSVRDRDSGNTIYF
TRBD1,TRBV6-5,NA,TRBJ1-1,TGTGCCAGCAGTTACGGGGCGGACAGGGCGAACACTGAAGCTTTCTTT,CASSYGADRANTEAFF
TRBD1,TRBV27,NA,TRBJ1-2,TGTGCCAGCAGTTTATTCGCAGGGGGTGGCTACACCTTC,CASSLFAGGGYTF
TRBD1,TRBV4-1,few,TRBJ2-1,TGCGCCAGCAGCCCGAAAGCACAGGGGTCCTACAATGAGCAGTTCTTC,CASSPKAQGSYNEQFF
NA,TRBV5-1,NA,TRBJ1-3,TGCGCCACCCGGGACTCTGGAAACACCATATATTTT,CATRDSGNTIYF
TRBD1,TRBV28,once,TRBJ1-5,TGTGCCAGCAGTCAGCCCCCGGGACAGGGCTACAATCAGCCCCAGCATTTT,CASSQPPGQGYNQPQHF
TRBD2,TRBV6-5,NA,TRBJ2-7,TGTGCCAGCAGTTACTCCATAGGACTAGCGGGAGACGAGCAGTACTTC,CASSYSIGLAGDEQYF
NA,TRBV4-3,NA,TRBJ2-5,TGCGCCAGCAGCCAATGGGGCAGGGTCCAAGAGACCCAGTACTTC,CASSQWGRVQETQYF
TRBD1,TRBV28,NA,TRBJ1-5,TGTGCCAGCAGTTTAGTTCCCGGGACAGGGAATCAGCCCCAGCATTTT,CASSLVPGTGNQPQHF
NA,TRBV5-1,NA,TRBJ2-7,TGCGCCAGCAGCACGGGAGAGATGTTATACGAGCAGTACTTC,CASSTGEMLYEQYF
NA,TRBV2,few,TRBJ1-5,TGTGCCAGCAGAGAAGATTACATCAATCAGCCCCAGCATTTT,CASREDYINQPQHF
NA,TRBV7-9,NA,TRBJ2-7,TGTGCCAGCAGACCAATAGGGACTGCTTCCTACGAGCAGTACTTC,CASRPIGTASYEQYF
NA,TRBV11-2,few,TRBJ1-1,TGTGCCAGCAGCTTAGAATTCGGTAAACTAAACACTGAAGCTTTCTTT,CASSLEFGKLNTEAFF
TRBD1,TRBV4-1,NA,TRBJ1-4,TGCGCCAGCAGCCAACCCTTGGACAGGGGAAAAGGGAAACTGTTTTTT,CASSQPLDRGKGKLFF
NA,TRBV28,NA,TRBJ2-1,TGTGCCAGCAGATCAGTCGGGAGACCGAGATACAATGAGCAGTTCTTC,CASRSVGRPRYNEQFF
NA,TRBV28,NA,TRBJ1-2,TGTGCCAGCAGTTTCCCCAGGGGACTAAACTATGGCTACACCTTC,CASSFPRGLNYGYTF
TRBD2,TRBV28,NA,TRBJ2-1,TGTGCCAGCAGTATTAGCGGGAGGGTAGGTGAGCAGTTCTTC,CASSISGRVGEQFF
TRBD2,TRBV14,NA,TRBJ2-5,TGTGCCAGCAGCTTGATTAGTTGGGCTAGCGGCCAAGAGACCCAGTACTTC,CASSLISWASGQETQYF
TRBD1,TRBV29-1,NA,TRBJ2-3,TGCAGCGTTGACCCGACAGGGGGCACAGATACGCAGTATTTT,CSVDPTGGTDTQYF
NA,TRBV6-5,NA,TRBJ2-2,TGTGCCAGCAGGCAAGGGACAACGAACACCGGGGAGCTGTTTTTT,CASRQGTTNTGELFF
NA,TRBV20-1,NA,TRBJ2-1,TGCAGTGCTCCAAGGGGCTATGAGCAGTTCTTC,CSAPRGYEQFF
TRBD1,TRBV5-4,NA,TRBJ2-1,TGTGCCAGCAGAAGGGACAGGGTTGCTGATGAGCAGTTCTTC,CASRRDRVADEQFF
NA,TRBV19,NA,TRBJ2-4,TGTGCCAGTAGTATGACAGGCAACAAAAACATTCAGTACTTC,CASSMTGNKNIQYF